This is a list of T cell receptor beta chains from one sample in a study of T cell responses to AZD1222 COVID-19 vaccine. This table comes from immunoSEQ multiplex PCR, and its TCRdb copy is limited to in-frame clones, with some not included. Of roughly 100,000 clones in the sample, about 90% were seen once. The input for sequencing was peripheral blood, taken on day 0 of AZD1222 vaccination. The receptors derive from an adult in good health. Both conserved end residues are part of each CDR3. D genes are given only for firm matches. A clone size is listed for some rows: how often the clone was seen (once, few, many), or a class if it is expanded.

cdr3_aa cdr3_nt j_call clone_size d_call v_call
CASSLPSPATGELFF TGCGCCAGCAGCTTGCCATCCCCGGCCACCGGGGAGCTGTTTTTT TRBJ2-2 once . TRBV5-1
CASSPNRRQANEQYF TGTGCCAGCAGTCCAAACCGCAGACAGGCTAACGAGCAGTACTTC TRBJ2-7 few . TRBV21-1
CASTRLAGEYEQYF TGTGCCAGTACCAGACTAGCGGGAGAATACGAGCAGTACTTC TRBJ2-7 . TRBD2 TRBV19
CASSAAGGGEQYF TGTGCCAGCAGTGCAGCGGGAGGGGGGGAGCAGTACTTC TRBJ2-7 once TRBD2 TRBV2
CASSQDRTRSSYNEQFF TGTGCCAGCAGCCAAGATCGGACTCGTAGCTCCTACAATGAGCAGTTCTTC TRBJ2-1 . . TRBV4-2
CASSLEPSREETQYF TGCGCCAGCAGCTTGGAGCCTAGTCGGGAAGAGACCCAGTACTTC TRBJ2-5 . . TRBV5-1
CASSLAAGTPYNEQFF TGCGCCAGCAGCTTGGCAGCGGGAACCCCCTACAATGAGCAGTTCTTC TRBJ2-1 . TRBD2 TRBV5-1
CASSLAAGALSYGYTF TGTGCCAGCAGCTTAGCCGCGGGGGCGCTTAGCTATGGCTACACCTTC TRBJ1-2 . . TRBV7-6
CASSPTINPTDGYTF TGTGCCAGCTCACCGACAATCAACCCCACGGATGGCTACACCTTC TRBJ1-2 . . TRBV18
CASSPLGEYEQYF TGTGCCAGCAGTCCCCTCGGGGAGTACGAGCAGTACTTC TRBJ2-7 . . TRBV12-3/TRBV12-4
CSASPLQGTVGETQYF TGCAGTGCTAGTCCCCTACAGGGAACCGTGGGAGAGACCCAGTACTTC TRBJ2-5 once . TRBV20-1
CASSLGTLPGEKLFF TGCGCCAGCAGCTTGGGGACGCTGCCGGGAGAAAAACTGTTTTTT TRBJ1-4 . . TRBV5-1
CASSGQGTANYGYTF TGTGCCAGCAGCGGTCAGGGGACAGCTAACTATGGCTACACCTTC TRBJ1-2 . TRBD1 TRBV11-2
CASSQVGRLNQPQHF TGCGCCAGCAGCCAAGTTGGGCGGCTCAATCAGCCCCAGCATTTT TRBJ1-5 . . TRBV4-1
CASSSQGAGNTIYF TGTGCCAGCAGCTCGCAGGGAGCTGGAAACACCATATATTTT TRBJ1-3 once . TRBV6-6
CTLGRWDQPQHF TGCACCCTTGGGCGATGGGATCAGCCCCAGCATTTT TRBJ1-5 . . TRBV28
CASSKEAGLYEQYF TGTGCCAGCAGCAAAGAGGCAGGTCTCTACGAGCAGTACTTC TRBJ2-7 . . TRBV21-1